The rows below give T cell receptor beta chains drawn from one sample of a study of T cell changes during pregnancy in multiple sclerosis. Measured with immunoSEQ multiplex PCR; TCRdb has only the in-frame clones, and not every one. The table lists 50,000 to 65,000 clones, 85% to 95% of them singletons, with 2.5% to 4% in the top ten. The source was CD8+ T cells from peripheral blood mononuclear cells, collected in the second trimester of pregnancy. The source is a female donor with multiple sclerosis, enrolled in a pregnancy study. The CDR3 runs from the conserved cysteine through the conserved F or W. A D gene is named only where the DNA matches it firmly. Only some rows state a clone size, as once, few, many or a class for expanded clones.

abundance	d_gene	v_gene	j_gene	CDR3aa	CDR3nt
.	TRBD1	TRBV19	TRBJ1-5	CASSIVRTGAYVQPQHF	TGTGCCAGTAGTATAGTTAGGACAGGGGCCTACGTCCAGCCCCAGCATTTT
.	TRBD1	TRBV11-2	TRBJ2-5	CASSLAPDRGQETQYF	TGTGCCAGCAGCTTAGCCCCCGACAGGGGGCAGGAGACCCAGTACTTC
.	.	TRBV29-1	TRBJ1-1	CSVDADSPNTEAFF	TGCAGCGTTGATGCCGACAGCCCGAACACTGAAGCTTTCTTT
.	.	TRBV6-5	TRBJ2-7	CASSAPIDSSYEQYF	TGTGCCAGCAGTGCCCCGATCGACAGCTCCTACGAGCAGTACTTC
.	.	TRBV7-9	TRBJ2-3	CASSPGTDTQYF	TGTGCCAGCTCCCCCGGGACAGATACGCAGTATTTT
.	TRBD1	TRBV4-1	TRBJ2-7	CASSQFPGQGHYEQYF	TGCGCCAGCAGCCAATTTCCGGGACAGGGACATTACGAGCAGTACTTC
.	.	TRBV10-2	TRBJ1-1	CASISGVGTEAFF	TGCGCCAGTATCTCGGGGGTAGGCACTGAAGCTTTCTTT
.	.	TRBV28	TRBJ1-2	CASSPDSYGYTF	TGTGCCAGCAGTCCGGACAGCTATGGCTACACCTTC
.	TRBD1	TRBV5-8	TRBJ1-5	CASGTGGGPNQPQHF	TGTGCCAGTGGGACAGGGGGCGGCCCGAATCAGCCCCAGCATTTT
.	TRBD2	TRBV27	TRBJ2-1	CASSSGLERIF	TGTGCCAGCAGCTCTGGACTAGAGAGGATCTTC
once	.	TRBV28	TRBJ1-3	CASKSPSSSGNTIYF	TGTGCCAGCAAGTCTCCCAGTTCCTCTGGAAACACCATATATTTT
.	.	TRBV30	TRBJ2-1	CAFEGGAFNEQFF	TGTGCCTTCGAGGGGGGGGCATTCAATGAGCAGTTCTTC
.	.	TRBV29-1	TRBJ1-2	CSVEDGRDNF	TGCAGCGTTGAAGATGGGAGGGATAACTTC
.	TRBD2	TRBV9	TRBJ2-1	CASSVEGLAEYNEQFF	TGTGCCAGCAGCGTAGAAGGACTAGCGGAATACAATGAGCAGTTCTTC
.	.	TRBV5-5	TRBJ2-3	CASSPDGVADTQYF	TGTGCCAGCAGCCCGGACGGGGTGGCAGATACGCAGTATTTT